Presented here are 6 T cell receptor beta chains from one specimen sequenced in a study of OX40 agonist ivuxolimab in advanced cancers. The protocol was immunoSEQ multiplex PCR, while the TCRdb copy is restricted to in-frame clones and leaves out a portion. The repertoire holds 55,000 or so clones, roughly 90% seen once, with around 6.7% in the top ten. Sequencing used CD4+ or CD8+ T cells sorted from blood, obtained in a trial of the OX40 agonist ivuxolimab. Receptor source: an adult with an advanced solid tumor such as melanoma, head and neck, liver or kidney cancer.

The V and J genes are TRBV19 and TRBJ2-1, with D perhaps matching TRBD2 (6 bases). This CDR3 is 14 amino acids long. The ends were cut back, 7 bases at V and 6 bases at J, with 16 bases in the middle. Germline V gene lookup returns CDR1 LNHDA and CDR2 SQIVND (reference sequence). This CDR3 is CASNPLAGGNEQFF. The CDR3 bases are TGTGCCAGTAATCCACTAGCCGGTGGCAATGAGCAGTTCTTC.

This clone was observed a handful of times. The V and J genes are TRBV27 and TRBJ2-5; perhaps D is TRBD1 or TRBD2 (5 bases each). The germline V gene has CDR1 MNHEY and CDR2 SMNVEV (reference sequence). Trimming left V 5 bases short and J 4 bases short, with 11 bases between. There are 13 residues in the CDR3. The CDR3 is CASSPRGGETQYF. The CDR3 nucleotides read TGTGCCAGCAGTCCCCGGGGCGGAGAGACCCAGTACTTC.

To note about this clone: One junction end does not reproduce the germline sequence, and a read error may be involved. The chain employs TRBV2 and TRBJ2-1; TRBD1 might be the D (6 bases). The CDR3 is made up of 14 amino acids. The germline V gene encodes CDR1 SNHLY and CDR2 FYNNEI. The CDR3 DNA is TGTGCCAGCACTGAACAGGGCTCGTCCAATGAGCAGTTCTTC. Its translation: CASTEQGSSNEQFF.

CDR3 nucleotides: TGTGCCAGCTCACTTCAGGGGGACTCTGAAAAACTGTTTTTT. Protein sequence: CASSLQGDSEKLFF. V gene TRBV18 combines with J gene TRBJ1-4, with 7 bases that match TRBD1. V lost 4 bases to trimming and J lost 7 bases; unmatched junction nucleotides: 6. The CDR3 covers 14 residues. The V gene's germline CDR1 is KGHSH and CDR2 LQKENI.

This clone was recorded a few times. The chain joins TRBV7-8 to TRBJ2-7; the match to TRBD1 covers 11 bases. The V and J ends lost 5 bases and 7 bases, in that order; junction bases with no gene match: 4. From germline, CDR1 is SGHVS and CDR2 FQNEAQ. This CDR3 region has 13 residues. The chain's CDR3 is CASSPGTGGEQYF. CDR3 in DNA: TGTGCCAGCAGCCCCGGGACAGGGGGTGAGCAGTACTTC.

This chain connects TRBV6-5 to TRBJ1-1; possibly TRBD1 for D (6 bases). Looked up from germline, CDR1 is MNHEY and CDR2 is SVGAGI. This CDR3 is 14 amino acids long. Deletions cut 2 bases from V and 3 bases from J, with 10 bases between. The CDR3 DNA is TGTGCCAGCAGTTACGAGGGGGGCTACACTGAAGCTTTCTTT. It yields the protein CASSYEGGYTEAFF.